These 18 T cell receptor beta chains originate from one sample sequenced in a study of T cells after yellow fever vaccination (dated by TCRdb to about 2019). Receptor amplification or capture employed 5' RACE. The data were produced on an Illumina HiSeq 2500. The public reads were quality trimmed at Q25 with fastp and then assembled into clones with MiXCR by TCRdb, keeping productive beta chains. Merged by CDR3 protein, the rows form single entries marked with the most common genes and DNA. The sample table records around 530,000 distinct CDR3 sequences; about 15% of these occur just once. The ten largest account for 15% to 20% of the sample. What the treatment or condition label conveys for this sample: live attenuated yellow fever vaccine strain. Sequenced material: PBMCs, taken roughly 5 days after the first yellow fever vaccination. The receptors derive from a man younger than 30 who received the YFV17D yellow fever vaccine.

The sample holds a few counts of this clonotype. This chain connects TRBV20-1 to TRBJ2-3; 9 bases are a match to TRBD2. The CDR3 contains 15 residues. Germline loops: CDR1 DFQATT, CDR2 SNEGSKA (reference sequence). The trim removed 7 bases at V and 2 bases at J, leaving 10 bases unmatched. The CDR3 nucleotides are TGCAGTGTTAGTTTAGCGGGGGATGTCACAGATACGCAGTATTTT. Its protein is CSVSLAGDVTDTQYF.

This clonotype was seen only a few times. The rearrangement uses TRBV4-3 and TRBJ2-1; D not certain. V gave up 1 base and J gave up 6 bases, with 4 bases separating them. CDR1 and CDR2 from the germline V gene are LGHNA and YSLEER. The CDR3 sequence is 12 residues long. CDR3 residues: CASSQVSNEQFF. The CDR3 bases are TGCGCCAGCAGCCAAGTAAGCAATGAGCAGTTCTTC.

This clonotype was seen more than once but under ten times. The V and J genes are TRBV7-8 and TRBJ2-5; TRBD1 aligns across 8 bases. The CDR3 totals 16 residues. After removal of 0 bases from V and 3 bases from J, the junction contained 6 bases not matched to a gene. CDR1 is SGHVS, CDR2 FQNEAQ, per germline. The CDR3 here is CASSLAIGQGEETQYF. In DNA, the CDR3 is TGTGCCAGCAGCTTAGCGATAGGACAGGGCGAAGAGACCCAGTACTTC.

This CDR3 is CASMGGSSLYGYTF. As DNA, the CDR3 is TGTGCCAGCATGGGGGGAAGCTCCCTCTATGGCTACACCTTC. This chain joins TRBV28 and TRBJ1-2; perhaps TRBD1 as D (5 bases). V lost 7 bases and J 4 bases, leaving 16 bases between the germline ends. CDR1 MDHEN and CDR2 SYDVKM come from the germline V gene. This CDR3 has 14 amino acids.

The V gene is TRBV11-2, the J gene TRBJ1-3; D gene uncertain. V lost 7 bases, J lost 2 bases, and 12 bases lay in between. The germline V gene has CDR1 SGHAT and CDR2 FQNNGV. The CDR3 is 14 amino acids. The CDR3 DNA reads as TGTGCCAGCACCCGGGTGGGTGCTGGAAACACCATATATTTT. Its protein is CASTRVGAGNTIYF.

This clonotype came up a few times. The chain joins TRBV7-2 to TRBJ1-6; weak D call: TRBD1 (5 bases). The V gene's germline CDR1 is SGHTA and CDR2 FQGNSA. The CDR3 spans 14 residues. The V and J ends lost 5 bases and 10 bases respectively, with 15 bases between them. In nucleotides, the CDR3 is TGTGCCAGCAGCCGCGGGACTCTTCGATCACCCCTCCACTTT. Translation: CASSRGTLRSPLHF.

This chain links TRBV5-1 with TRBJ1-3; D gene ambiguous. Germline V gene data show CDR1 as SGHRS and CDR2 as YFSETQ. This CDR3 comprises 15 residues. V dropped 0 bases and J dropped 0 bases, with 7 bases sitting between them. The CDR3, as DNA: TGCGCCAGCAGCTTGGCCCCTAGCTCTGGAAACACCATATATTTT. It yields the protein CASSLAPSSGNTIYF.

This clonotype was detected only a few times. The chain links TRBV5-1 to TRBJ2-7; maybe TRBD1 (5 bases). The CDR3 spans 16 residues. V was pared by 4 bases and J by 2 bases, with 19 bases between. Germline V gene data show CDR1 as SGHRS and CDR2 as YFSETQ. The CDR3 loop is CASSPSRQGPPYEQYV. For the CDR3, the DNA is TGCGCCAGCAGCCCATCGAGGCAGGGTCCTCCCTACGAGCAGTACGTC.

This clonotype has just a few counts. The V call is TRBV20-1, the J call TRBJ2-1; 11 bases match TRBD2. The V gene end was trimmed by 5 bases and the J gene end by 7 bases; junction bases not matched to a gene: 10. The CDR3 is 15 amino acids. The germline CDR1 and CDR2 sequences are DFQATT and SNEGSKA (reference sequence). The CDR3 nucleotides read TGCAGTGCTCCCATAATTAGCGGGGGGGCAAATGAGCAGTTCTTC. It encodes CSAPIISGGANEQFF.

This clonotype was found a few times. This chain connects TRBV5-4 to TRBJ1-2; 9 bases agree with TRBD1. CDR3 length: 14 amino acids. V trimming: 4 bases; J trimming: 4 bases; junction bases outside the gene matches: 5. The germline V gene has CDR1 SGHNT and CDR2 YYREEE (reference sequence). CDR3 protein: CASSMGQGGYGYTF. DNA of the CDR3: TGTGCCAGCAGCATGGGACAGGGCGGCTATGGCTACACCTTC. The full variable domain, completed using reference TRBV5-4 and TRBJ1-2, is ETGVTQSPTHLIKTRGQQVTLRCSSQSGHNTVSWYQQALGQGPQFIFQYYREEENGRGNFPPRFSGLQFPNYSSELNVNALELDDSALYLCASSMGQGGYGYTFGSGTRLTVV.

This clonotype was counted only a few times. CDR3 sequence (DNA): TGTGCCAGCAGTGAAGCGTTCAGGGTATGGTATGGCTACACCTTC. Amino acid sequence: CASSEAFRVWYGYTF. The chain couples TRBV6-1 to TRBJ1-2; weak D call: TRBD1 (5 bases). V was pared by 0 bases and J by 5 bases, with 13 bases between. Germline V gene sequence: CDR1 MNHNS, CDR2 SASEGT. The CDR3 has 15 amino acids.

The V call is TRBV7-9, the J call TRBJ2-2; D gene unclear. V lost 5 bases and J lost 1, with 8 bases in between. Germline V CDR1 and CDR2: SEHNR, FQNEAQ (reference sequence). This CDR3 has 14 amino acids. In nucleotides, the CDR3 is TGTGCCAGCAGCGCAAGACTGAACACCGGGGAGCTGTTTTTT. Translation: CASSARLNTGELFF.

This clonotype has a count of ten or more. This chain joins TRBV19 and TRBJ1-1; unclear D gene. The CDR3 covers 14 residues. Germline CDR1 is LNHDA and CDR2 is SQIVND (reference sequence). Trimming removed 0 bases at V and 5 bases at J, with 10 bases between. The CDR3 region has the DNA TGTGCCAGTAGTATAGATCGAAGGTGGACTGAAGCTTTCTTT. This encodes CASSIDRRWTEAFF.

The rearrangement uses TRBV7-9 and TRBJ2-3, with 8 bases identical to TRBD2. This CDR3 is 17 amino acids long. Unmatched junction bases numbered 7, after V lost 0 bases and J lost 2 bases. CDR1 and CDR2 (germline): SEHNR, FQNEAQ (reference sequence). CDR3 bases: TGTGCCAGCAGCTTAGCCCTAAGCGGGGGAGTCACAGATACGCAGTATTTT. Protein sequence: CASSLALSGGVTDTQYF.

This clonotype has ten or more counts. J is TRBJ1-5 and V is TRBV3-1; D remains unclear. With 6 bases removed from V and 0 bases from J, the gap between germline ends came to 9 bases. This CDR3 has 14 residues. Germline CDR1 LGHDT, CDR2 YNNKEL (reference sequence). This CDR3 reads CASSLANSNQPQHF. Here the CDR3 DNA reads TGTGCCAGCAGTCTTGCTAATAGCAATCAGCCCCAGCATTTT.

The V call is TRBV6-1, the J call TRBJ2-5; 7 nucleotides line up with TRBD1. The germline V gene encodes CDR1 MNHNS and CDR2 SASEGT. Germline trimming cut 7 bases from V and 0 bases from J; bases unmatched to any gene: 5. This CDR3 is built from 14 residues. Written as DNA, the CDR3 is TGTGCCAGCACCGCTGGGACAGACCAAGAGACCCAGTACTTC. Amino acids: CASTAGTDQETQYF.

The genes are TRBV7-2 and TRBJ1-5, with D possibly TRBD1 on 5 matching bases. Germline values: CDR1 SGHTA, CDR2 FQGNSA. The CDR3 is made up of 15 amino acids. V gave up 4 bases and J gave up 0 bases, with 10 bases separating them. CDR3 region: CASSSRVYSNQPQHF. CDR3 sequence (DNA): TGTGCCAGCAGCTCCAGGGTTTATAGCAATCAGCCCCAGCATTTT.

The chain is built from TRBV11-2 and TRBJ1-1; D remains unclear. The V and J ends lost 6 bases and 1 base respectively, with 12 bases between them. The CDR3 totals 14 residues. Germline lookup yields CDR1 SGHAT and CDR2 FQNNGV. The CDR3 here is CASRSTQQNTEAFF. CDR3 coding DNA: TGTGCCAGCAGATCTACCCAGCAGAACACTGAAGCTTTCTTT.